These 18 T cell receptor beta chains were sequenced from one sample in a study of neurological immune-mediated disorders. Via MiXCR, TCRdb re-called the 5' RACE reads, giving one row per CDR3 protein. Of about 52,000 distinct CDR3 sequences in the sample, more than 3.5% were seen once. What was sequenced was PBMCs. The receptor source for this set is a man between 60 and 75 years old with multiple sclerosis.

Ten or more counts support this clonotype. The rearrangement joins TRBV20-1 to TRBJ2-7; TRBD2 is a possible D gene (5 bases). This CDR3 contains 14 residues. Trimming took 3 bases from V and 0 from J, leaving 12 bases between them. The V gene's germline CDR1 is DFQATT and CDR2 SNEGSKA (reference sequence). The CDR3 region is CSARVEGLSYEQYF. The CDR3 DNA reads TGCAGTGCTAGGGTCGAGGGCCTCTCCTACGAGCAGTACTTC.

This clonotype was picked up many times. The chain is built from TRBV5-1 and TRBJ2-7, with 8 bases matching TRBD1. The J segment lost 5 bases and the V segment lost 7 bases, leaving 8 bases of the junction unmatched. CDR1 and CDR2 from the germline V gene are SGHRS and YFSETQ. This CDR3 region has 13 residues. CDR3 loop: CASDAGGRNEQYF. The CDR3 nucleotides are TGCGCCAGCGACGCAGGGGGCAGAAACGAGCAGTACTTC.

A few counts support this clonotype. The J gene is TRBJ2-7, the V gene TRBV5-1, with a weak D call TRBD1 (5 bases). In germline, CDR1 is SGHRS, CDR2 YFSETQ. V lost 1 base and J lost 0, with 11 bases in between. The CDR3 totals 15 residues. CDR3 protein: CASSLRQPSSYEQYF. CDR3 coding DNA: TGCGCCAGCAGCTTGCGACAGCCGAGCTCCTACGAGCAGTACTTC.

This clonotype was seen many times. The CDR3 DNA sequence: TGTGCCAGCAGTTACTCGGGGGGACAGAACTATGGCTACACCTTC. Its protein product is CASSYSGGQNYGYTF. The V and J genes are TRBV6-5 and TRBJ1-2, with 7 bases that match TRBD1. Germline V gene data show CDR1 as MNHEY and CDR2 as SVGAGI. Germline trimming cut 0 bases from V and 2 bases from J; bases unmatched to any gene: 3. The CDR3 spans 15 residues.

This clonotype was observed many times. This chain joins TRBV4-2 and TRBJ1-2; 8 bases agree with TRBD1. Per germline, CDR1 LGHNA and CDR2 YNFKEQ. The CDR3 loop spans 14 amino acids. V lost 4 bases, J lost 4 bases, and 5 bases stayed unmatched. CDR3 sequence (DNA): TGTGCCAGCAGCCCTGGACAGGGCGGCTATGGCTACACCTTC. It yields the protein CASSPGQGGYGYTF.

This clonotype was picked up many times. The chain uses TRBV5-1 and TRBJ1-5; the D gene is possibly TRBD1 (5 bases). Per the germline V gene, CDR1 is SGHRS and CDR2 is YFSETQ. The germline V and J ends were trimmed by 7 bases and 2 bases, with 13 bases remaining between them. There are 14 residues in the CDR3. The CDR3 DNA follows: TGCGCCAGCCAAGTCAAGGGGCGCAATCAGCCCCAGCATTTT. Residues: CASQVKGRNQPQHF.

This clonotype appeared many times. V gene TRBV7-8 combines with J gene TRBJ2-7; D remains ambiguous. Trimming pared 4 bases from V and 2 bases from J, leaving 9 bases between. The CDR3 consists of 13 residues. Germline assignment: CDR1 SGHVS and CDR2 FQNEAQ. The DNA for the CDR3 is TGTGCCAGCAGCTCCCTAAGGACCTACGAGCAGTACTTC. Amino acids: CASSSLRTYEQYF.

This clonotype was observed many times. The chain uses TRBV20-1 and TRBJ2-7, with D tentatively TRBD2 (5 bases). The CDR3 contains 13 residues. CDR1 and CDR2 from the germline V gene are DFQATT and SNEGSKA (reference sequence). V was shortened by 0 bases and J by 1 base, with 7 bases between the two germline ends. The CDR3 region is CSARDGGSYEQYF. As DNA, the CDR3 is TGCAGTGCTAGAGACGGAGGTTCCTACGAGCAGTACTTC.

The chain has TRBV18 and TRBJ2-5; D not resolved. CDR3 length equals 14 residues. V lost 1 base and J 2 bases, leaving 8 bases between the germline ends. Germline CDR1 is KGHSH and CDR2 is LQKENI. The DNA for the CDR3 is TGTGCCAGCTCACCACAGGCAAGGCAAGAGACCCAGTACTTC. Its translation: CASSPQARQETQYF.

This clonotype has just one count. The CDR3 bases are TGTGCCAACGAAGCGGGGACAAGGAGGAATGAGCAGTTCTTC. This codes for CANEAGTRRNEQFF. The V gene is TRBV21-1, the J gene TRBJ2-1; TRBD1 is the table's D call and was not checked against the DNA. TRBV21-1 is an annotated pseudogene. The CDR3 consists of 14 residues.

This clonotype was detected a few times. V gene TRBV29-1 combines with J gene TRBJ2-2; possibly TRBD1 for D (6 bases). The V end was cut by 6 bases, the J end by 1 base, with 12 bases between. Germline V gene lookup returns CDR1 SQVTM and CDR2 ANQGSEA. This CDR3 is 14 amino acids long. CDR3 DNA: TGCAGCGTGAGCAAGACAGGGAACACCGGGGAGCTGTTTTTT. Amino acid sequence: CSVSKTGNTGELFF.

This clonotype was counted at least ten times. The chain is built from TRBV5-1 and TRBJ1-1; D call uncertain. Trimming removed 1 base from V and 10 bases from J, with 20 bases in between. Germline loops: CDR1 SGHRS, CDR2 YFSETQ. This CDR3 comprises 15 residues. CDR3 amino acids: CASSLLFEGPKTAFF. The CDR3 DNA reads TGCGCCAGCAGCTTGTTGTTTGAGGGCCCCAAGACAGCTTTCTTT.

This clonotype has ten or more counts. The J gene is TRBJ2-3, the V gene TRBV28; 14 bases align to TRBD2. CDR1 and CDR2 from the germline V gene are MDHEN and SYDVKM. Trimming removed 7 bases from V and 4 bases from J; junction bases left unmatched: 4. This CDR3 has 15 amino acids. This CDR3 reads CASTTSGRAADTQYF. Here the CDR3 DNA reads TGTGCCAGCACGACTAGCGGGAGGGCCGCAGATACGCAGTATTTT.

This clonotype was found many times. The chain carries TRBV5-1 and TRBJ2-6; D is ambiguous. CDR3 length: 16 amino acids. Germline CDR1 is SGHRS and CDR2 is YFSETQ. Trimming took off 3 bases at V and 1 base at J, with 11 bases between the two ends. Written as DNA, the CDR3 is TGCGCCAGCAGCTCGGAGTGGGGATCTGGGGCCAACGTCCTGACTTTC. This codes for CASSSEWGSGANVLTF.

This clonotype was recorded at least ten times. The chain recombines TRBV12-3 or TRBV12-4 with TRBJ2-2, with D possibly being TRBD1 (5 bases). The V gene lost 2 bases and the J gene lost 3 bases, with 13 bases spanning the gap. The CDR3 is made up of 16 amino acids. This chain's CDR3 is CASSLLQDNYTGELFF. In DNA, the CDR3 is TGTGCCAGCAGTTTACTACAGGACAATTACACCGGGGAGCTGTTTTTT.

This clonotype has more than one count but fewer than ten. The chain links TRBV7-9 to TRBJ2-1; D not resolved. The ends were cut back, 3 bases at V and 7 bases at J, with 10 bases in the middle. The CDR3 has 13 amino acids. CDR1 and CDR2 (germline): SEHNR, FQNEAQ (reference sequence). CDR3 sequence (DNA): TGTGCCAGCAGCTTGGCAGGTACAAATGAGCAGTTCTTC. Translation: CASSLAGTNEQFF.

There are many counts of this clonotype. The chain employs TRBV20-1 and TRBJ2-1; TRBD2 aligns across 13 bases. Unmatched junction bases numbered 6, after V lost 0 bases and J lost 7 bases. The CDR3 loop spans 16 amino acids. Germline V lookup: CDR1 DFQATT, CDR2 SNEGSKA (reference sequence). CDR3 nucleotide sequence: TGCAGTGCTAGAGACCTAAGGACTAGCGGGGGAAATGAGCAGTTCTTC. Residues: CSARDLRTSGGNEQFF.

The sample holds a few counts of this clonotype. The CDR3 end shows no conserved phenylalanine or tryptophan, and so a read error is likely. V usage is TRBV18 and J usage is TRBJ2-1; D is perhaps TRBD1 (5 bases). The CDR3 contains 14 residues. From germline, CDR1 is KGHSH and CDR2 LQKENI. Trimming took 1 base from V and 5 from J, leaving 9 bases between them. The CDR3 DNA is TGTGCCAGCTCACCACTCGACAGAGACAATGAGCAGTTCAAC. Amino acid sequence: CASSPLDRDNEQFN.